Sequencing of this T cell receptor (beta chain) was carried out in a study of OX40 agonist ivuxolimab in advanced cancers. The overall study: Patients treated during dose escalation were battling hepatocellular carcinoma, melanoma, renal cell or head and neck cancer. The study reported partial responses in three patients: one hepatocellular carcinoma, two cutaneous melanoma.

This table comes from immunoSEQ multiplex PCR, and its TCRdb copy is limited to in-frame clones, with some not included. The sample lists 59,000 or so clones, around 82% occurring once. Concerning this clone itself: Antigen: not known.

Study-level points and caveats: Clonal expansion from baseline to week 6 occurred in both CD4+ and CD8+ T cells.

Germline CDR1 and CDR2: LGHNA and YSLEER. The CDR3 consists of 18 residues. After removal of 5 bases from V and 1 base from J, the junction contained 12 bases not matched to a gene. Patients had blood sampled at baseline and again on cycle 4 day 1 and cycle 7 day 1. This clonotype was obtained from an adult with an advanced solid tumor such as melanoma, head and neck, liver or kidney cancer. This sequence joins TRBV4-3 and TRBJ2-5; 11 positions match TRBD2. The input for sequencing was CD4+ or CD8+ T cells sorted from blood, taken in a trial of the OX40 agonist ivuxolimab. The CDR3 loop reads CASSTRSLAGGAQETQYF. CDR3 nucleotide sequence: TGCGCCAGCAGCACCCGTTCGCTAGCGGGGGGAGCCCAAGAGACCCAGTACTTC.